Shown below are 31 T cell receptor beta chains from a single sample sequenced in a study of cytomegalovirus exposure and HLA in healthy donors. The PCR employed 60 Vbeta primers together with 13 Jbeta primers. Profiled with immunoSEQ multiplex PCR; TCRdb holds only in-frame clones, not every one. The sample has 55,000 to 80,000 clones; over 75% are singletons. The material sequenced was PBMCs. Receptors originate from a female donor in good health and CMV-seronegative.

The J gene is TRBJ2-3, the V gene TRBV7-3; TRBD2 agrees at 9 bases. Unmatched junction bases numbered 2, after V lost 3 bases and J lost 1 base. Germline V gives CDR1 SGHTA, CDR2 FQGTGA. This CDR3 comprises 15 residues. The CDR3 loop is CASSFQRGGTDTQYF. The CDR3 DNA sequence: TGTGCCAGCAGCTTTCAGCGGGGGGGCACAGATACGCAGTATTTT.

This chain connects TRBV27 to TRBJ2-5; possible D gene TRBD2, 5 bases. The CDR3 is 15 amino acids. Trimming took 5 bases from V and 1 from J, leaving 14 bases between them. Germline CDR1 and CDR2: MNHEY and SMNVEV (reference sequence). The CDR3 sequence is CASSMGSATQETQYF. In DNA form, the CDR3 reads TGTGCCAGCAGTATGGGTAGCGCGACCCAAGAGACCCAGTACTTC.

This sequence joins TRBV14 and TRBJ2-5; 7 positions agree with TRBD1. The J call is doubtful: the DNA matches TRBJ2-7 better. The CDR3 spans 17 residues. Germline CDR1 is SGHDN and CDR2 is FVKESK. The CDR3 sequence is CASSQWATGISSYEQYF. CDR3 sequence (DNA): TGTGCCAGCAGCCAATGGGCGACAGGGATAAGCTCCTACGAGCAGTACTTC.

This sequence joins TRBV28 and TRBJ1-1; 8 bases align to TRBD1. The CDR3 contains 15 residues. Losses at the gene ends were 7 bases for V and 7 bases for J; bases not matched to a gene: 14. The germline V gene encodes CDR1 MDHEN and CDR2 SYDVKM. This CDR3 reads CASTAAGQGHYEAFF. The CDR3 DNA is TGTGCCAGCACCGCAGCAGGACAGGGTCATTATGAAGCTTTCTTT.

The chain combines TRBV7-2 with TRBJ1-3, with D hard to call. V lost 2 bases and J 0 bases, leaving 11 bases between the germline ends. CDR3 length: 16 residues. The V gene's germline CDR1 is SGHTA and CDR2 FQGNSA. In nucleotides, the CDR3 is TGTGCCAGCAGCTTAAGTATCTTGAGCTCTGGAAACACCATATATTTT. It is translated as CASSLSILSSGNTIYF. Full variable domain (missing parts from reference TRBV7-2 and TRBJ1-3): GAGVSQSPSNKVTEKGKDVELRCDPISGHTALYWYRQSLGQGLEFLIYFQGNSAPDKSGLPSDRFSAERTGGSVSTLTIQRTQQEDSAVYLCASSLSILSSGNTIYFGEGSWLTVV.

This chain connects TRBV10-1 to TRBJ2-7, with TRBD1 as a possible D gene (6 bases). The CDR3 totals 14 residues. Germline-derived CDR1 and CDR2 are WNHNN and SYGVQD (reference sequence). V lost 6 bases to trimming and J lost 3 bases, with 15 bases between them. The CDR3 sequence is CASRPTGWLYEQYF. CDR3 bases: TGCGCCAGCAGACCGACAGGATGGCTCTACGAGCAGTACTTC.

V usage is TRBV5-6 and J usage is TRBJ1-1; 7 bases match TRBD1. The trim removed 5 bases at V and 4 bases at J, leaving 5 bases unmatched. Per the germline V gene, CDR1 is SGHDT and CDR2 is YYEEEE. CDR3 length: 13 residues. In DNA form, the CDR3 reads TGTGCCAGCAGGACAGGGTTTGGCACTGAAGCTTTCTTT. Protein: CASRTGFGTEAFF.

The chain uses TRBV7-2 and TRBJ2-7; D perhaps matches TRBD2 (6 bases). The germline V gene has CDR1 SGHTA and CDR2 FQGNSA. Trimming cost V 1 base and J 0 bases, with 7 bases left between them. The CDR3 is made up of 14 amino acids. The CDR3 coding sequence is TGTGCCAGCAGCTTAGGCGGGATCTCCTACGAGCAGTACTTC. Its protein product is CASSLGGISYEQYF.

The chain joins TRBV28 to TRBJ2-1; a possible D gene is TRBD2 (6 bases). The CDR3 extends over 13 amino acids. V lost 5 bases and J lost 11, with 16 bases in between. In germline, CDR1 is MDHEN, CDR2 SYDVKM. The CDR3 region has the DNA TGTGCCAGCAGTCAGAGGACTAAAACAAAGCAGTTCTTC. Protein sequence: CASSQRTKTKQFF.

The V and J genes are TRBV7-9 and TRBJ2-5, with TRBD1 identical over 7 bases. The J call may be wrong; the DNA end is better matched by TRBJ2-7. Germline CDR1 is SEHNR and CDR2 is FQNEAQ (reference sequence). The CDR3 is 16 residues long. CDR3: CASSGGSGTAAYEQYF. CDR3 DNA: TGTGCCAGCAGCGGCGGGTCTGGGACAGCTGCCTACGAGCAGTACTTC.

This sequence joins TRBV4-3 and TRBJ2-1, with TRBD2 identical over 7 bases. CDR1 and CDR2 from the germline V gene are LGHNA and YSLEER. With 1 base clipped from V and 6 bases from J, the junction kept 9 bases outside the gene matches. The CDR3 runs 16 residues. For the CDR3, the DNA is TGCGCCAGCAGCCAAGTTGGGCCGGGAGGACCCAATGAGCAGTTCTTC. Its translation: CASSQVGPGGPNEQFF.

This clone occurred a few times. The CDR3 DNA sequence: TGCGCCAGCAGCCAAGAATCTATGCCGGTGAGAGCTAACTATGGCTACACCTTC. Its protein product is CASSQESMPVRANYGYTF. The rearrangement joins TRBV4-3 to TRBJ1-2; D is unresolved. The V and J ends lost 0 bases and 0 bases respectively, with 17 bases between them. The CDR3 loop spans 18 amino acids. Germline V gene lookup returns CDR1 LGHNA and CDR2 YSLEER.

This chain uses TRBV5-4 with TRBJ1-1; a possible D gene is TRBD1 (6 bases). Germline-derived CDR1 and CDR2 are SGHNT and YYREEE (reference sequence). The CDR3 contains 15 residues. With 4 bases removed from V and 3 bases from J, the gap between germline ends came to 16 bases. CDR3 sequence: CASSRGDRSYTEAFF. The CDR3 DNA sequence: TGTGCCAGCAGCCGCGGTGACAGGAGCTACACTGAAGCTTTCTTT.

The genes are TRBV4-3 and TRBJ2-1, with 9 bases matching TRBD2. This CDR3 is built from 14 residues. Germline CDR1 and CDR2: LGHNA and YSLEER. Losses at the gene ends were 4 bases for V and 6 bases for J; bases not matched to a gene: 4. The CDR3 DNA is TGCGCCAGCAGCCCGGGACTAGCCTCCAATGAGCAGTTCTTC. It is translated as CASSPGLASNEQFF.

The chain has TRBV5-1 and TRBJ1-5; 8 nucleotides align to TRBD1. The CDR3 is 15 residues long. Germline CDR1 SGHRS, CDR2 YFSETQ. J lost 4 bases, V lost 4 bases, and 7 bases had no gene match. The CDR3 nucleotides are TGCGCCAGCAGCCCAGGACAGGGTTTTAATCAGCCCCAGCATTTT. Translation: CASSPGQGFNQPQHF. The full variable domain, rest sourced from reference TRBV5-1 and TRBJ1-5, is KAGVTQTPRYLIKTRGQQVTLSCSPISGHRSVSWYQQTPGQGLQFLFEYFSETQRNKGNFPGRFSGRQFSNSRSEMNVSTLELGDSALYLCASSPGQGFNQPQHFGDGTRLSIL.

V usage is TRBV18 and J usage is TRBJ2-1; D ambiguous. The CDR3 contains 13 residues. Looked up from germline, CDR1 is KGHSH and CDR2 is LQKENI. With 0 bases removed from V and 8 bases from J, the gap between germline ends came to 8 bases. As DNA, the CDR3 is TGTGCCAGCTCACCACCGAGAGGCGATGAGCAGTTCTTC. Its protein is CASSPPRGDEQFF.

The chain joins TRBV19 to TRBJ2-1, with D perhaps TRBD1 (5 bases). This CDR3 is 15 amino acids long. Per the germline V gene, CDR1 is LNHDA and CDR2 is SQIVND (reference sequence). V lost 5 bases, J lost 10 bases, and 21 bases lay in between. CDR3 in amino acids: CASSDQGLGMGEQFF. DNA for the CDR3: TGTGCCAGTAGTGATCAGGGTCTGGGGATGGGGGAGCAGTTCTTC.

The CDR3 sequence is CASSLGTADTQYF. CDR3 nucleotide sequence: TGTGCCAGCAGCTTAGGCACCGCAGATACGCAGTATTTT. The chain uses TRBV7-3 and TRBJ2-3; D call uncertain. The CDR3 loop spans 13 amino acids. The V gene lost 2 bases and the J gene lost 4 bases, with 7 bases spanning the gap. The germline gives CDR1 SGHTA, CDR2 FQGTGA.

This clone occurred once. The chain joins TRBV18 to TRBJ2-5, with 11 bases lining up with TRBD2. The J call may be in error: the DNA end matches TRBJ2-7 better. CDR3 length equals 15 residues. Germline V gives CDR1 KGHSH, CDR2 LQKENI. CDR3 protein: CASSPPGLAEHEQYF. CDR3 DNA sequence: TGTGCCAGCTCACCACCGGGACTAGCGGAGCACGAGCAGTACTTC.

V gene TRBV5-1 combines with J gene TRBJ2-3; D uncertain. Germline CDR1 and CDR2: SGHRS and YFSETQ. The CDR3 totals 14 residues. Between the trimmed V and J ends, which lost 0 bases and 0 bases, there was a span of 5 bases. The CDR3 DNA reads TGCGCCAGCAGCTTGGATTCGAGCACAGATACGCAGTATTTT. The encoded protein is CASSLDSSTDTQYF.

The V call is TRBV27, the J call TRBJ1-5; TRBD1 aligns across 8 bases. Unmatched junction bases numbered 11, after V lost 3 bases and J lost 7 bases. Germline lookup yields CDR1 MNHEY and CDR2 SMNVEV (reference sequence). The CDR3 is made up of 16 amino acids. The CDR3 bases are TGTGCCAGCAGTTTCCCCTCAGGGGGCTGTAGGCAGCCCCAGCATTTT. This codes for CASSFPSGGCRQPQHF.

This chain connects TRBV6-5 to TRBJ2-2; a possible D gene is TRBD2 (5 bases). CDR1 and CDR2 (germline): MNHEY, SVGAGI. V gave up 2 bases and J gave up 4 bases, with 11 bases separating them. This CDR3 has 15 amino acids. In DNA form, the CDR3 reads TGTGCCAGCAGTTACGACGGACTTCCCACCGGGGAGCTGTTTTTT. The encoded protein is CASSYDGLPTGELFF.

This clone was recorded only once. For the CDR3, the DNA is TGTGCCAGCAGCTTGGGGCCGAGGCCTGAAGCTTTCTTT. Its protein product is CASSLGPRPEAFF. The chain employs TRBV5-4 and TRBJ1-1; no firm D call. CDR1 and CDR2 from the germline V gene are SGHNT and YYREEE (reference sequence). Trimming took 0 bases from V and 6 from J, leaving 9 bases between them. CDR3 size: 13 residues.

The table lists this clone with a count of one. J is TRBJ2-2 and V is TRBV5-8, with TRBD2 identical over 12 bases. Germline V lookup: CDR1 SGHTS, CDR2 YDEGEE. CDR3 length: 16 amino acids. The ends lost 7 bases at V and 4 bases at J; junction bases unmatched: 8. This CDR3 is CASYRLAGEVTGELFF. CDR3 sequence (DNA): TGTGCCAGCTATCGACTAGCGGGAGAAGTCACCGGGGAGCTGTTTTTT.

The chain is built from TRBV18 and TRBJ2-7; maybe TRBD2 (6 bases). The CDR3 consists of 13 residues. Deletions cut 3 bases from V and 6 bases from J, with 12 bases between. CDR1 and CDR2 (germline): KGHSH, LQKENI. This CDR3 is CASSPTQEGEQYF. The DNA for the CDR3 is TGTGCCAGCTCACCTACACAGGAGGGCGAGCAGTACTTC.

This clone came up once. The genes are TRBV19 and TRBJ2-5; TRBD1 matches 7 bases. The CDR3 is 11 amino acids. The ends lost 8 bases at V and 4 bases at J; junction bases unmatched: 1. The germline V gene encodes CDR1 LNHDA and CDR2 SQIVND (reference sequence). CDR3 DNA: TGTGCCAGTTACAGGGGAGAGACCCAGTACTTC. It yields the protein CASYRGETQYF.

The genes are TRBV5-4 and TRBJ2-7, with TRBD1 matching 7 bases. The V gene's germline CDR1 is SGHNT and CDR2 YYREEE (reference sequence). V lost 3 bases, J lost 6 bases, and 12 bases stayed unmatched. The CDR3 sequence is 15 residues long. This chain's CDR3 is CASSYGQATRGEQYF. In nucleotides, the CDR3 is TGTGCCAGCAGCTACGGACAGGCCACTCGGGGCGAGCAGTACTTC.

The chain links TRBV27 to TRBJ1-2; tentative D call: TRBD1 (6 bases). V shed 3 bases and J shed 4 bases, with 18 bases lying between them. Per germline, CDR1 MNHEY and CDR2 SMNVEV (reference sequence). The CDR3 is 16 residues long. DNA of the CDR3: TGTGCCAGCAGTTTGGGGGTTGGGGGCCAGGGCTATGGCTACACCTTC. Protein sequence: CASSLGVGGQGYGYTF.

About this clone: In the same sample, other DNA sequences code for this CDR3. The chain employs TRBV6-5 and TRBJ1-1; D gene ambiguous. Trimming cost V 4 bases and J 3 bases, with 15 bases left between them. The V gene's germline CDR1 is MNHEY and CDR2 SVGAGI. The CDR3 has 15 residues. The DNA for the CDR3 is TGTGCCAGCAGTTCGCGACCGGGTGGCGACACTGAAGCTTTCTTT. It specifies CASSSRPGGDTEAFF.

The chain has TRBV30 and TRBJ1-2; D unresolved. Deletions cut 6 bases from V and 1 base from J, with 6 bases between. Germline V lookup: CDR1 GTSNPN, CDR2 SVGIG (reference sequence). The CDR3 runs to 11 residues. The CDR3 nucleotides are TGTGCCTGTGACATTAACTATGGCTACACCTTC. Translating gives CACDINYGYTF. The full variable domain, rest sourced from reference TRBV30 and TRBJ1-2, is SQTIHQWPATLVQPVGSPLSLECTVEGTSNPNLYWYRQAAGRGLQLLFYSVGIGQISSEVPQNLSASRPQDRQFILSSKKLLLSDSGFYLCACDINYGYTFGSGTRLTVV.

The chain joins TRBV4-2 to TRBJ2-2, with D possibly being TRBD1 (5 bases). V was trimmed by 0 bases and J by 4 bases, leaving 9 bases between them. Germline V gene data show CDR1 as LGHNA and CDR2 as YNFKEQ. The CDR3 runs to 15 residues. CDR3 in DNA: TGTGCCAGCAGCCAAGAAGACAGATCCACCGGGGAGCTGTTTTTT. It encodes CASSQEDRSTGELFF.